Sequencing of this T cell receptor (beta chain) was carried out in a study of blood T cell repertoires in COVID-19. Looking at the study overall: Specimens from acute and convalescent COVID-19 originated in the United States, Italy and Spain.

The V end lost 0 bases, the J end lost 14 bases, and 20 bases lay between the germline ends. Looked up from germline, CDR1 is GTSNPN and CDR2 is SVGIG (reference sequence). This CDR3 has 14 amino acids. Study processing details: Scientists estimated how many nucleated cells there were by amplifying reference gene primers. Here immunoSEQ multiplex PCR was the method, and the copy in TCRdb shows in-frame clones only, minus some. The DNA gave D and trimming, while V, J and clone size come from that table. The sample carries 200,000 to 250,000 clones, around 84% recorded once. The chain is built from TRBV30 and TRBJ1-3; D not certain. The sequencing sample was made of peripheral blood. The receptor's source is a human donor in a cohort sampled during active COVID-19. The CDR3 coding sequence is TGTGCCTGGAGTGTACCTCCCGACGTAGCTCGGTTATATTTT. Translated: CAWSVPPDVARLYF.